The clone carrying this TCR beta chain was observed a handful of times. The target antigen is unknown. Regarding time point: healthy volunteer bleed at 2 weeks. Total RNA extraction was carried out from unfractionated whole blood. The source of the sample is a study of human T cells and chemical hapten exposure. In the study overall: Yields of TCR per sample differed, chiefly owing to small differences in pooled library volume. Points from the study as a whole: DPC sensitization produced no change in TCRs with frequency above 1 in 1000.

In the study's own analysis: Counting gave a median of about 89,000 TCRs per sample, with values ranging from about 23,224 to 700,000. TCRdb re-analysed the RACE reads in MiXCR, keeping a single row per CDR3 protein. The V and J calls, along with clone size, are taken from TCRdb and not from the paper's own processing. The top ten clones hold 8% to 10% of a sample with tens of thousands of distinct CDR3 sequences, less than 8% of them seen once. CDR3 length: 15 residues. V was pared by 1 base and J by 2 bases, with 9 bases between. CDR1 and CDR2 (germline): MGHRA, YSYEKL. The sequenced sample consisted of whole blood. V gene TRBV4-1 combines with J gene TRBJ1-3, with D unresolved. This clonotype was obtained from a human donor in good health. Some clones in this sample may be carry-over from other donors' samples. CDR3 DNA sequence: TGCGCCAGCAGCCAAGGATCGATTCCTGGAAACACCATATATTTT. Translation: CASSQGSIPGNTIYF.